Below are 2 T cell receptor beta chains sequenced from a single sample in a study of T cells in Graves' hyperthyroidism and ophthalmopathy. Amplification targeted TCR beta CDR3 regions from RNA transcripts. First-round RT-PCR with HTBI primers amplified the TCR CDR3 region. TCRdb reprocessed the multiplex PCR reads with MiXCR, giving one entry per CDR3 protein. Of around 350,000 distinct CDR3 sequences listed, 19% are singletons. Sequenced input: blood. These receptors were collected from a young woman with Graves' hyperthyroidism.

This clonotype has ten or more counts. For the CDR3, the DNA is TGTGCCAGCTCACTCTCCAGGGGGAGAACTGAAGCTTTCTTT. It translates to CASSLSRGRTEAFF. V and J are TRBV18 and TRBJ1-1; 7 nucleotides agree with TRBD1. The germline V gene has CDR1 KGHSH and CDR2 LQKENI. V lost 4 bases and J lost 5; bases outside the gene matches: 7. This CDR3 has 14 amino acids.

Ten or more counts support this clonotype. The J gene is TRBJ2-5, the V gene TRBV27; D is tentatively TRBD1 or TRBD2 (5 bases each). V was clipped by 6 bases and J by 1 base, with 12 bases between them. CDR1 is MNHEY and CDR2 is SMNVEV in the germline V gene (reference sequence). The CDR3 contains 14 residues. CDR3 sequence (DNA): TGTGCCAGCAGCCTAATGGGGGTCCAAGAGACCCAGTACTTC. Its translation is CASSLMGVQETQYF.